This T cell receptor beta chain is from a study of identical twins. All of the donors were Caucasians in good health. Through template switching, a universal primer site was introduced, and the cDNA contained unique molecular identifiers. TCRdb ran MiXCR on the 5' RACE reads and lists one entry per CDR3 protein. The sample lists just under 550,000 distinct CDR3 sequences; nearly 15% were seen once. The germline gives CDR1 KGHSH, CDR2 LQKENI. Trimming left V 0 bases short and J 9 bases short, with 11 bases between. This CDR3 spans 13 amino acids. This clonotype was found a few times. In addition, the sample was reused for a study of yellow fever vaccine responses in identical twins.

The sequenced material came from CD4+ T cells sorted from blood. The TCR originated in a woman aged 18-30 years in good health. This rearrangement joins TRBV18 to TRBJ1-1; D is unresolved. The CDR3 coding sequence is TGTGCCAGCTCACCACCGTCGTCCCAGCAAGCTTTCTTT. Translation: CASSPPSSQQAFF.